This record covers a single TCR beta chain. Its matching antigen is unknown. The record originates from a study of OX40 agonist ivuxolimab in advanced cancers. Points from the study as a whole: Dose levels from 0.1 to 3.0 mg/kg saw CD4+ and CD8+ blood T cells expand clonally by week 6.

The CDR3 extends over 16 amino acids. Per the germline V gene, CDR1 is LGHNA and CDR2 is YSLEER. V was cut by 1 base and J by 4 bases, with 15 bases left in between. The cohort excluded patients with autoimmune disease history or systemic immunosuppression. Cycle 7 day 1, cycle 4 day 1, and baseline were the timepoints at which blood was sampled. The repertoire was sequenced with immunoSEQ multiplex PCR; TCRdb's copy has only in-frame clones and lacks some. Of some 50,000 clones listed, just over 85% are singletons. Sequencing was performed on CD4+ or CD8+ T cells sorted from blood, taken in a trial of the OX40 agonist ivuxolimab. This sequence was found in an adult with an advanced solid tumor such as melanoma, head and neck, liver or kidney cancer. J is TRBJ2-3 and V is TRBV4-3, with D maybe TRBD2 (5 bases). CDR3 in amino acids: CASSQGNRGWADTQYF. The CDR3 DNA reads TGCGCCAGCAGCCAAGGGAACCGAGGGTGGGCAGATACGCAGTATTTT.